This TCR beta chain stems from a study of cytotoxic CD8 clonotypes in ibrutinib-treated CLL. The CDR3 is made up of 14 amino acids. Germline V gene lookup returns CDR1 GTSNPN and CDR2 SVGIG (reference sequence). V was trimmed by 1 base and J by 0 bases, leaving 7 bases between them. The assay was immunoSEQ multiplex PCR, and TCRdb's table has in-frame clones only and misses some. The sample shows about 50,000 clones, 71% of them seen only once. This clone showed up just once. Its antigen is unknown. Whole-study findings and limits: Sampling of sustained-remission and progressing patients occurred at differing times.

Sample: PBMCs, taken after 12 months of ibrutinib treatment. This clonotype was obtained from a human donor with chronic lymphocytic leukemia. The V gene is TRBV30, the J gene TRBJ1-5; D gene uncertain. DNA of the CDR3: TGTGCCTGGAGTGGGGCGTATAGCAATCAGCCCCAGCATTTT. Translated, it gives CAWSGAYSNQPQHF.